The 32 T cell receptor beta chains below were found in one sample sequenced in a study of T cell responses to AZD1222 COVID-19 vaccine. Here immunoSEQ multiplex PCR was the method, and the copy in TCRdb shows in-frame clones only, minus some. The sample includes about 54,000 clones, about 89% of them seen just once. This specimen was peripheral blood, taken 28 days after the second AZD1222 dose. Receptor source: an adult who received the AZD1222 COVID-19 vaccine.

The rearrangement links TRBV9 to TRBJ2-1; D gene unclear. There are 16 residues in the CDR3. Germline V gives CDR1 SGDLS, CDR2 YYNGEE. The V gene lost 4 bases and the J gene lost 0 bases, with 14 bases spanning the gap. The CDR3 DNA sequence: TGTGCCAGCAGCTCCCCCCTGCCGGACTCCTACAATGAGCAGTTCTTC. This codes for CASSSPLPDSYNEQFF.

The genes are TRBV7-9 and TRBJ2-3; D possibly corresponds to TRBD1 (5 bases). The V and J ends lost 2 bases and 3 bases respectively, with 9 bases between them. Germline CDR1 is SEHNR and CDR2 is FQNEAQ (reference sequence). This CDR3 is 14 amino acids long. CDR3 nucleotides: TGTGCCAGCAGCTTAACGACAGTTACAGATACGCAGTATTTT. This encodes CASSLTTVTDTQYF.

This chain uses TRBV24-1 with TRBJ2-7; 8 bases agree with TRBD1. This CDR3 has 20 amino acids. Germline CDR1 KGHDR, CDR2 SFDVKD. The V segment lost 3 bases and the J segment 5 bases; nucleotides outside the gene matches: 23. DNA for the CDR3: TGTGCCACCAGTGATCCAGGGAGGACAGGGACGAATGGGTTCTGGAACGAGCAGTACTTC. Protein: CATSDPGRTGTNGFWNEQYF.

This chain connects TRBV11-3 to TRBJ2-7; D is unclear. V dropped 5 bases and J dropped 6 bases, with 14 bases sitting between them. CDR1 is SGHNT and CDR2 is YENEEA in the germline V gene. The CDR3 is 13 amino acids. CDR3 coding DNA: TGTGCCAGCAGCCCTTCGACCGTCACCGAGCAGTACTTC. Protein: CASSPSTVTEQYF. The full variable domain, in which reference TRBV11-3 and TRBJ2-7 provide the parts outside the CDR3, is EAGVVQSPRYKIIEKKQPVAFWCNPISGHNTLYWYLQNLGQGPELLIRYENEEAVDDSQLPKDRFSAERLKGVDSTLKIQPAELGDSAVYLCASSPSTVTEQYFGPGTRLTVT.

The V call is TRBV5-1, the J call TRBJ1-1, with D tentatively TRBD1 (5 bases). The germline V and J ends were trimmed by 7 bases and 4 bases, with 17 bases remaining between them. Germline lookup yields CDR1 SGHRS and CDR2 YFSETQ. The CDR3 sequence is 14 residues long. CDR3 amino acids: CASRPGTGGTEAFF. The CDR3 DNA sequence: TGCGCCAGCCGACCCGGTACGGGGGGCACTGAAGCTTTCTTT.

V gene TRBV5-4 combines with J gene TRBJ1-2; TRBD1 agrees at 8 bases. Germline CDR1 SGHNT, CDR2 YYREEE (reference sequence). The CDR3 is 16 residues long. V lost 4 bases, J lost 5 bases, and 13 bases stayed unmatched. CDR3 DNA: TGTGCCAGCAGCGCCCCCGGGACAGGAATTACGTATGGCTACACCTTC. Translated: CASSAPGTGITYGYTF. The complete variable domain, with remaining parts taken from reference TRBV5-4 and TRBJ1-2, reads ETGVTQSPTHLIKTRGQQVTLRCSSQSGHNTVSWYQQALGQGPQFIFQYYREEENGRGNFPPRFSGLQFPNYSSELNVNALELDDSALYLCASSAPGTGITYGYTFGSGTRLTVV.

The CDR3 protein is CASSLGTGYGYTF. CDR3 DNA: TGTGCCAGCAGCTTAGGGACAGGGTATGGCTACACCTTC. The chain has TRBV7-9 and TRBJ1-2, with 8 bases aligning to TRBD1. The CDR3 covers 13 residues. V shed 1 base, J shed 5 bases, and the junction held 0 bases outside the gene matches. Per germline, CDR1 SEHNR and CDR2 FQNEAQ (reference sequence).

V usage is TRBV4-3 and J usage is TRBJ1-6, with TRBD1 identical over 7 bases. Per the germline V gene, CDR1 is LGHNA and CDR2 is YSLEER. The CDR3 is made up of 16 amino acids. V shed 0 bases, J shed 10 bases, and the junction held 9 bases outside the gene matches. CDR3 amino acids: CASSQDFEGAGSPLHF. CDR3 sequence (DNA): TGCGCCAGCAGCCAAGATTTCGAGGGGGCTGGGTCACCCCTCCACTTT.

As DNA, the CDR3 is TGCGCCAGCAGCTTGGATTTTAGGGGGGGCGAGCAGTACTTC. Translating it yields CASSLDFRGGEQYF. The chain employs TRBV5-1 and TRBJ2-7, with D perhaps TRBD2 (7 bases). Per the germline V gene, CDR1 is SGHRS and CDR2 is YFSETQ. V dropped 0 bases and J dropped 6 bases, with 13 bases sitting between them. The CDR3 covers 14 residues.

CDR3 nucleotides: TGCGCCAGCAGCCTTAAAGGAGAGAATAGCGGGAGGGTTCCAGATACGCAGTATTTT. As protein: CASSLKGENSGRVPDTQYF. V gene TRBV4-1 combines with J gene TRBJ2-3, with 11 positions matching TRBD2. CDR1 and CDR2 (germline): MGHRA, YSYEKL. This CDR3 has 19 amino acids. J gave up 4 bases and V 4 bases, and 16 bases lay outside the gene matches.

This chain connects TRBV27 to TRBJ1-6; no clear D. Between the trimmed V and J ends, which lost 3 bases and 0 bases, there was a span of 3 bases. The CDR3 runs 14 residues. Germline CDR1 reads MNHEY; CDR2 reads SMNVEV (reference sequence). The CDR3 DNA follows: TGTGCCAGCAGTTTCCGCTCCTATAATTCACCCCTCCACTTT. Its protein product is CASSFRSYNSPLHF.

Here the CDR3 reads CASSLAAGFSYNEQFF. CDR3 bases: TGTGCCAGCAGCTTAGCGGCAGGGTTCTCCTACAATGAGCAGTTCTTC. V is TRBV7-7 and J is TRBJ2-1, with D tentatively TRBD1 (5 bases). Germline loops: CDR1 SSHAT, CDR2 FNYEAQ (reference sequence). The CDR3 consists of 16 residues. V lost 0 bases to trimming and J lost 0 bases, with 9 bases between them.

The chain employs TRBV30 and TRBJ1-2, with no clear D. This CDR3 region has 12 residues. Deletions cut 3 bases from V and 5 bases from J, with 10 bases between. CDR1 is GTSNPN and CDR2 is SVGIG in the germline V gene (reference sequence). CDR3 DNA sequence: TGTGCCTGGAGCCCCAGAGAATATGGCTACACCTTC. Translation: CAWSPREYGYTF.

The chain couples TRBV6-5 to TRBJ1-3; TRBD1 might be the D (5 bases). Germline loops: CDR1 MNHEY, CDR2 SVGAGI. The V end lost 2 bases, the J end lost 1 base, and 12 bases lay between the germline ends. This CDR3 is 16 amino acids long. The CDR3 region has the DNA TGTGCCAGCAGTTACGGAAGGGGAGTGTCTGGAAACACCATATATTTT. Encoded protein: CASSYGRGVSGNTIYF.

J is TRBJ1-2 and V is TRBV28; 10 bases fit TRBD1. Trimming took 3 bases from V and 6 from J; bases not matched to a gene: 7. The length of the CDR3 is 15 residues. Germline lookup yields CDR1 MDHEN and CDR2 SYDVKM. This chain's CDR3 is CASSLPKGQGNGYTF. The CDR3 DNA reads TGTGCCAGCAGTTTGCCTAAGGGACAGGGGAATGGCTACACCTTC.

This chain joins TRBV29-1 and TRBJ1-2; unclear D gene. Trimming took 8 bases from V and 2 from J, leaving 12 bases between them. CDR1 and CDR2 from the germline V gene are SQVTM and ANQGSEA. This CDR3 contains 12 residues. The CDR3 reads CSLGSQNYGYTF. In DNA, the CDR3 is TGCAGCCTCGGGTCGCAAAACTATGGCTACACCTTC.

The chain employs TRBV6-5 and TRBJ2-3; D ambiguous. This CDR3 comprises 14 residues. The germline V and J ends were trimmed by 8 bases and 7 bases, with 19 bases remaining between them. CDR1 is MNHEY, CDR2 SVGAGI, per germline. The CDR3 loop reads CASAPGLPRHTQYF. CDR3 coding DNA: TGTGCCAGCGCCCCGGGCCTCCCGCGGCATACGCAGTATTTT.

The gene calls are TRBV19 and TRBJ1-1; 9 bases are shared with TRBD1. The V and J ends lost 5 bases and 5 bases, in that order; junction bases with no gene match: 9. The CDR3 has 15 residues. Germline V gene data show CDR1 as LNHDA and CDR2 as SQIVND (reference sequence). DNA for the CDR3: TGTGCCAGTAGTTGGGGACAGGGAGGGTTAACTGAAGCTTTCTTT. Protein product: CASSWGQGGLTEAFF.

The J gene is TRBJ2-7, the V gene TRBV6-5; D might be TRBD1 (5 bases). This CDR3 spans 12 amino acids. Germline V lookup: CDR1 MNHEY, CDR2 SVGAGI. V was pared by 6 bases and J by 4 bases, with 10 bases between. The CDR3 nucleotides are TGTGCCAGCAGCCTGGACACTTACGAGCAGTACTTC. Translating it yields CASSLDTYEQYF.

The rearrangement joins TRBV30 to TRBJ2-1; no clear D. Per the germline V gene, CDR1 is GTSNPN and CDR2 is SVGIG (reference sequence). This CDR3 region has 16 residues. Trimming left V 3 bases short and J 0 bases short, with 15 bases between. Here the CDR3 reads CAWRKTRFTSYNEQFF. The CDR3 DNA reads as TGTGCCTGGAGAAAAACAAGGTTCACCTCCTACAATGAGCAGTTCTTC.

The rearrangement uses TRBV19 and TRBJ1-2, with 7 positions matching TRBD1. The CDR3 is 15 amino acids. The germline CDR1 and CDR2 sequences are LNHDA and SQIVND (reference sequence). The V and J ends lost 7 bases and 4 bases, in that order; junction bases with no gene match: 12. The CDR3 nucleotides read TGTGCCAGTACCTGGGACAGCCTAACGATCTATGGCTACACCTTC. This encodes CASTWDSLTIYGYTF.

This sequence joins TRBV11-2 and TRBJ2-5; 8 nucleotides agree with TRBD1. The V gene end was trimmed by 3 bases and the J gene end by 5 bases; junction bases not matched to a gene: 8. This CDR3 spans 15 amino acids. Germline V gives CDR1 SGHAT, CDR2 FQNNGV. The CDR3 is CASSFGTGGPETQYF. CDR3 nucleotide sequence: TGTGCCAGCAGCTTTGGTACAGGGGGTCCGGAGACCCAGTACTTC.

V usage is TRBV23-1 and J usage is TRBJ1-2; 7 bases map to TRBD1. TRBV23-1 is an ORF, and what it does is uncertain. The CDR3 contains 16 residues. Trimming removed 6 bases from V and 5 bases from J; junction bases left unmatched: 15. CDR3 in amino acids: CASRQIPTGVKYGYTF. The CDR3 region has the DNA TGCGCCAGCAGACAAATACCTACAGGGGTGAAATATGGCTACACCTTC.

V is TRBV30 and J is TRBJ1-1; D uncertain. Germline CDR1 reads GTSNPN; CDR2 reads SVGIG (reference sequence). The CDR3 loop spans 15 amino acids. Trimming shortened V by 0 bases and J by 10 bases, and 21 bases separated the two germline ends. Here the CDR3 reads CAWSVYVTGNSRAFF. Written as DNA, the CDR3 is TGTGCCTGGAGTGTATATGTGACGGGGAATTCGCGAGCTTTCTTT.

This clone was seen once. The V and J genes are TRBV9 and TRBJ2-7; possible D gene TRBD2, 6 bases. The germline V gene has CDR1 SGDLS and CDR2 YYNGEE. Between the trimmed V and J ends, which lost 0 bases and 1 base, there was a span of 11 bases. The CDR3 runs 15 residues. CDR3 coding DNA: TGTGCCAGCAGCGTAGAGGCTAGCGAGTCCTACGAGCAGTACTTC. Its translation is CASSVEASESYEQYF.

This clone was seen more than once but under ten times. This chain connects TRBV3-1 (or the pseudogene TRBV3-2) to TRBJ2-2, with 9 bases identical to TRBD1. Germline loops: CDR1 LGHDT, CDR2 YNNKEL (reference sequence). J was trimmed by 3 bases and V by 5 bases; bases with no gene match: 7. The CDR3 runs to 16 residues. The chain's CDR3 is CASSGGTGIDTGELFF. The CDR3 DNA is TGTGCCAGCAGCGGAGGGACAGGGATCGACACCGGGGAGCTGTTTTTT.

The chain recombines TRBV7-2 with TRBJ2-2; D perhaps matches TRBD1 (6 bases). From germline, CDR1 is SGHTA and CDR2 FQGNSA. The CDR3 sequence is 14 residues long. V was clipped by 3 bases and J by 5 bases, with 10 bases between them. The CDR3 here is CASSFGQPTGELFF. In DNA, the CDR3 is TGTGCCAGCAGCTTTGGACAGCCAACCGGGGAGCTGTTTTTT.

J is TRBJ1-1 and V is TRBV11-3; D unclear. The CDR3 loop spans 13 amino acids. Germline V CDR1 and CDR2: SGHNT, YENEEA. V lost 0 bases and J 8 bases, leaving 10 bases between the germline ends. CDR3 region: CASSLDYRTEAFF. The CDR3 DNA is TGTGCCAGCAGCTTAGATTATCGGACCGAAGCTTTCTTT.

The chain links TRBV5-6 to TRBJ2-3; the D is unclear. The V gene's germline CDR1 is SGHDT and CDR2 YYEEEE. This CDR3 has 12 residues. V lost 1 base and J lost 5, with 5 bases in between. The CDR3 DNA follows: TGTGCCAGCAGCTTGTACGGAGATACGCAGTATTTT. This translates into CASSLYGDTQYF.

This clone came up once. The chain uses TRBV11-3 and TRBJ2-7, with 7 bases fitting TRBD1. CDR1 is SGHNT, CDR2 YENEEA, per germline. The V gene end was trimmed by 2 bases and the J gene end by 0 bases; junction bases not matched to a gene: 13. This CDR3 contains 18 residues. CDR3 coding DNA: TGTGCCAGCAGCTTACTCAATACCCGGACAGGACCCTCCTACGAGCAGTACTTC. Protein product: CASSLLNTRTGPSYEQYF.

This chain uses TRBV21-1 with TRBJ2-1; TRBD1 is taken as the D call from the table, unchecked against the DNA. TRBV21-1 counts as a pseudogene. CDR3 length: 16 residues. The CDR3 loop reads CASPIHRHRTYNEQFF. The DNA for the CDR3 is TGTGCCAGCCCGATACACCGACACCGCACCTACAATGAGCAGTTCTTC.

The CDR3 protein is CASTPGTGYGTDTQYF. Written as DNA, the CDR3 is TGTGCCAGCACCCCCGGGACAGGGTACGGTACAGATACGCAGTATTTT. The gene calls are TRBV11-2 and TRBJ2-3; 9 bases agree with TRBD1. Germline lookup yields CDR1 SGHAT and CDR2 FQNNGV. J lost 3 bases, V lost 7 bases, and 11 bases had no gene match. The CDR3 runs 16 residues.